The next 9 T cell receptor beta chains were all read from a single sample in a study of T cells in localized non-small cell lung cancer. Data came from immunoSEQ multiplex PCR; TCRdb stores just in-frame clones and leaves some out. This table has approximately 25,000 clones, roughly nine tenths appearing once. The sample in question was peripheral blood, obtained before any cancer treatment. The receptors were gathered from a woman aged 40-70 years with stage I lung adenocarcinoma.

This chain connects TRBV11-2 to TRBJ2-1, with D uncertain. V was trimmed by 0 bases and J by 8 bases, leaving 5 bases between them. The CDR3 contains 12 residues. From germline, CDR1 is SGHAT and CDR2 FQNNGV. CDR3: CASSLDTDEQFF. DNA for the CDR3: TGTGCCAGCAGCTTAGATACGGATGAGCAGTTCTTC.

The V gene is TRBV28, the J gene TRBJ1-4; maybe TRBD1 (6 bases). Trimming removed 6 bases at V and 8 bases at J, with 19 bases between. The germline V gene encodes CDR1 MDHEN and CDR2 SYDVKM. This CDR3 region has 15 residues. The CDR3 loop is CASRMGGSRAEKLFF. DNA for the CDR3: TGTGCCAGCAGGATGGGGGGCTCCCGTGCCGAAAAACTGTTTTTT.

The genes are TRBV7-8 and TRBJ2-1; D is ambiguous. The CDR3 spans 11 residues. Germline lookup yields CDR1 SGHVS and CDR2 FQNEAQ. The V end was cut by 6 bases, the J end by 3 bases, with 3 bases between. CDR3 amino acids: CASRHYNEQFF. The CDR3 DNA sequence: TGTGCCAGCAGGCACTACAATGAGCAGTTCTTC.

In its sample, this clone was seen once. The V gene is TRBV28, the J gene TRBJ1-2; D might be TRBD1 (6 bases). CDR1 is MDHEN and CDR2 is SYDVKM in the germline V gene. With 6 bases removed from V and 6 bases from J, the gap between germline ends came to 11 bases. The CDR3 has 12 amino acids. The CDR3 is CASSGQLDGYTF. DNA of the CDR3: TGTGCCAGCAGCGGACAGTTAGATGGCTACACCTTC.

The chain links TRBV10-1 to TRBJ2-3; no reliable D call. The CDR3 is 12 residues long. V was shortened by 2 bases and J by 4 bases, with 4 bases between the two germline ends. Germline CDR1 reads WNHNN; CDR2 reads SYGVQD (reference sequence). The CDR3 protein is CASSERADTQYF. The DNA of the CDR3 is TGCGCCAGCAGTGAGCGGGCAGATACGCAGTATTTT.

The chain employs TRBV5-1 and TRBJ2-1, with D possibly being TRBD1 or TRBD2 (5 bases each). Looked up from germline, CDR1 is SGHRS and CDR2 is YFSETQ. The CDR3 is 15 amino acids. Trimming removed 4 bases from V and 2 bases from J, with 13 bases in between. CDR3 in amino acids: CASSPGTGPYNEQFF. The CDR3 nucleotides read TGCGCCAGCAGCCCCGGGACCGGACCCTACAATGAGCAGTTCTTC.

The gene calls are TRBV5-4 and TRBJ1-2; D remains unclear. V was shortened by 0 bases and J by 6 bases, with 6 bases between the two germline ends. This CDR3 is 12 amino acids long. Germline-derived CDR1 and CDR2 are SGHNT and YYREEE (reference sequence). CDR3 nucleotides: TGTGCCAGCAGCTTGGATTACCATGGCTACACCTTC. Its protein is CASSLDYHGYTF.

In this sample, this clone turned up once. V usage is TRBV4-1 and J usage is TRBJ2-3; no definite D call. The germline V gene encodes CDR1 MGHRA and CDR2 YSYEKL. This CDR3 has 14 amino acids. V was trimmed by 1 base and J by 5 bases, leaving 10 bases between them. The CDR3 loop is CASSQGFGVDTQYF. CDR3 in DNA: TGCGCCAGCAGCCAAGGGTTTGGGGTAGATACGCAGTATTTT.

This chain joins TRBV28 and TRBJ2-1; D is unresolved. The CDR3 is made up of 16 amino acids. Looked up from germline, CDR1 is MDHEN and CDR2 is SYDVKM. Trimming removed 0 bases at V and 5 bases at J, with 14 bases between. The CDR3 nucleotides are TGTGCCAGCAGTTTATGGGCTTTAGAGAGCCACAATGAGCAGTTCTTC. This codes for CASSLWALESHNEQFF.